A selection of T cell receptor beta chains follows, all from one sample in a study of cytomegalovirus exposure and HLA in healthy donors. Sequencing was performed with immunoSEQ multiplex PCR; in TCRdb, only in-frame clones are kept and a portion is missing. The table has about 190,000 clones, more than 85% seen once. Sequencing was carried out using PBMCs. The receptors come from a woman under 30 in good health and CMV-seronegative. Both conserved end residues are trimmed from each CDR3. A D gene is named only where the DNA matches it firmly.

D gene	J gene	V gene	CDR3 length	CDR3 protein
-	TRBJ1-1	TRBV2	11	ASSEGPGRKAF
TRBD1	TRBJ2-5	TRBV27	14	ASRIQGAEGPETQY
TRBD2	TRBJ2-1	TRBV5-1	14	ASSSGLAGRGNEQF
TRBD2	TRBJ2-5	TRBV5-1	13	ASRFSGGPQETQY
TRBD2	TRBJ2-4	TRBV18	14	ASSRPGLAIGNIQY
-	TRBJ2-7	TRBV6-5	11	ASARELSYEQY
-	TRBJ2-7	TRBV7-2	14	ASSLAGRRGSYEQY
-	TRBJ2-2	TRBV5-1	11	ASSLELPGELF
-	TRBJ2-7	TRBV5-1	13	ASRPSRTQLYEQY
TRBD1	TRBJ1-2	TRBV5-4	14	ASSPTGSGGIYGYT
-	TRBJ2-7	TRBV6-1	10	ASRQQGYEQY
-	TRBJ2-3	TRBV28	12	ASSSLVRADTQY
TRBD2	TRBJ2-4	TRBV4-2	16	ASSRISISGDPGDIQY
-	TRBJ2-2	TRBV6-4	13	ASSDRGANTGELF
-	TRBJ1-2	TRBV18	11	ASSLGQPYGYT
TRBD2	TRBJ2-1	TRBV27	16	ASSEGSGVGLAGNEQF
TRBD2	TRBJ2-5	TRBV5-4	14	ASSVGLAGVEETQY
-	TRBJ1-1	TRBV5-1	12	ASSLQGVNTEAF
TRBD2	TRBJ2-4	TRBV5-6	15	ASSWGGAGGGKNIQY
-	TRBJ1-2	TRBV9	10	ASSPRQGGYT
-	TRBJ2-5	TRBV7-6	12	ASSRGAEPETQY
-	TRBJ2-3	TRBV11-2	13	ASSLVGAHTDTQY
TRBD1	TRBJ2-5	TRBV4-1	11	ASSLTGRETQY
TRBD1	TRBJ1-1	TRBV29-1	12	SGKQGASNTEAF
-	TRBJ1-1	TRBV7-9	13	ASSLGQVLNTEAF
TRBD1	TRBJ2-1	TRBV19	14	ASSLGTGGSYNEQF
-	TRBJ2-2	TRBV9	15	ASSGPGQTTNTGELF
-	TRBJ1-2	TRBV28	11	ASSSTGPYGYT
-	TRBJ2-5	TRBV2	11	ASSESIGGTQY
-	TRBJ2-5	TRBV6-5	11	ASSYGSRGTQY
TRBD1	TRBJ2-6	TRBV10-3	13	AISGTGSGANVLT
-	TRBJ1-5	TRBV6-1	12	ASNMGLSNQPQH
-	TRBJ1-4	TRBV2	12	ASSVERLNEKLF
-	TRBJ1-3	TRBV30	13	AWSRDTNSGNTIY
-	TRBJ1-1	TRBV29-1	11	SGMQGLNTEAF
TRBD2	TRBJ2-5	TRBV10-3	11	AIRRAGGETQY
TRBD1	TRBJ2-1	TRBV11-3	13	ASSFRQGDYNEQF
-	TRBJ1-5	TRBV19	12	ASSIGSLHQPQH
-	TRBJ1-1	TRBV19	12	ASSPTPRGTEAF
-	TRBJ1-5	TRBV9	12	ASSVGPDNQPQH